The clone carrying this TCR beta chain was counted between two and nine times. The data were obtained in a study of shared clonotypes between healthy human individuals. About the research overall: Researchers drew samples from a couple of women and three men aged 18 to 49.

Healthy HIV-negative adults with no recent acute infections or vaccinations were recruited as donors. The authors ran the assay at deep level. The replicate PCRs on unsorted PBMC were given 300 ng DNA, which is 30,000 to 35,000 T cell genomes. Clones were read by immunoSEQ multiplex PCR, and TCRdb kept only the in-frame ones, dropping some. The data show about half a million clones, 60% to 80% seen once. The TCR comes from a middle-aged woman in good health. Some clones in this sample may be carry-over from other donors' samples. The sample taken for sequencing was PBMCs.

Written as DNA, the CDR3 is TGTGCCAGCAGCTTAGATGGGACCCGGAACGGGGAGCTGTTTTTT. Translation: CASSLDGTRNGELFF. The rearrangement uses TRBV11-2 and TRBJ2-2; D is perhaps TRBD1 or TRBD2 (5 bases each). Trimming took off 0 bases at V and 7 bases at J, with 12 bases between the two ends. The CDR3 length is 15 residues. CDR1 SGHAT and CDR2 FQNNGV come from the germline V gene.